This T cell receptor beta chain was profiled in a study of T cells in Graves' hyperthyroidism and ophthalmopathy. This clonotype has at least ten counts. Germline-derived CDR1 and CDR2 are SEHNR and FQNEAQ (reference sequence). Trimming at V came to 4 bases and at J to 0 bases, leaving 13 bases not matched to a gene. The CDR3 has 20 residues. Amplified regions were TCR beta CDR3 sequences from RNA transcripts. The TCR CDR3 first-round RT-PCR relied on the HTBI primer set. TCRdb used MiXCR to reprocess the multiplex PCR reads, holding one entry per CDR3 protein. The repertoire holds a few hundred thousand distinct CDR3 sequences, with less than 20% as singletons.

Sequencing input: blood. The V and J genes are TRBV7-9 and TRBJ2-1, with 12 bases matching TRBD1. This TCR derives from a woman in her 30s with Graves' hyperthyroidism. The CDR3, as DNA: TGTGCCAGCAGCTCGCTGGGGACAGGGGGCGCGCACCACTCCTACAATGAGCAGTTCTTC. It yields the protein CASSSLGTGGAHHSYNEQFF.